Below, one T cell receptor (beta chain) is given with its context. Antigen unknown. This sample stems from a study of blood T cells in healthy people across ages. General study points: Diversity was estimated from one million T cells, and these estimates were considered underestimates.

The authors isolated at least 7 million PBMCs per sample. Germline CDR1 reads SGDLS; CDR2 reads YYNGEE. CDR3 size: 15 residues. Combining a sample-barcoded 5' primer with a J-beta primer mix, a second PCR ran for about 7 to 11 cycles. MiXCR, applied by TCRdb to the 5' RACE reads, yields one record per CDR3 protein. The data show hundreds of thousands of distinct CDR3 sequences, about 28% seen once. These records were also assigned to another study, of T cells of mothers and their children. That study reports: A few mothers and their six children, all healthy Caucasians, donated. Related and unrelated pairs show similar shaping of TCR recombination output by thymic selection.

Material: blood. This sequence joins TRBV9 and TRBJ2-5; 8 bases are shared with TRBD2. Gene TRBJ2-1 matches the end of the DNA better, so the J call may be wrong. This receptor was identified in a boy between 2 and 10 years old in good health. The chain's CDR3 is CASSVSGGPRNEQFF. CDR3 nucleotides: TGTGCCAGCAGCGTGTCGGGGGGGCCTAGAAATGAGCAGTTCTTC.